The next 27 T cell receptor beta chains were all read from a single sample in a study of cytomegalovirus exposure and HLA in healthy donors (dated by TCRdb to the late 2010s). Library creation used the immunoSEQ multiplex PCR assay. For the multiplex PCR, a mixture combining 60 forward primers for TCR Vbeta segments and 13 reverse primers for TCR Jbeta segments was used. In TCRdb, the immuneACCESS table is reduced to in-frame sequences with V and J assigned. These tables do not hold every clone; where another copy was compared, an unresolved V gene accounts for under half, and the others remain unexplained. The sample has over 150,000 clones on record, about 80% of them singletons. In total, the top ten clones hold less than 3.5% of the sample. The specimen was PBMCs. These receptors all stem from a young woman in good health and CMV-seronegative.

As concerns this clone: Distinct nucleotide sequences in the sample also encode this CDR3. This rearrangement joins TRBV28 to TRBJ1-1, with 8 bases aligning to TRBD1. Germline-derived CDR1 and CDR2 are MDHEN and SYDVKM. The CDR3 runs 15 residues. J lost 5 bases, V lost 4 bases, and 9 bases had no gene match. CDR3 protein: CASSSPTGGQTEAFF. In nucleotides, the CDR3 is TGTGCCAGCAGTTCACCAACAGGGGGTCAAACTGAAGCTTTCTTT.

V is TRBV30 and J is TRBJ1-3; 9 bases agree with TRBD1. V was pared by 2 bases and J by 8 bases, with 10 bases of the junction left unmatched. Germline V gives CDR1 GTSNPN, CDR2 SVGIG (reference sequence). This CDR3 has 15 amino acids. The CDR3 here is CAWSKLPDRGDTIYF. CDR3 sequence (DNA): TGTGCCTGGAGTAAACTCCCGGACAGGGGTGACACCATATATTTT.

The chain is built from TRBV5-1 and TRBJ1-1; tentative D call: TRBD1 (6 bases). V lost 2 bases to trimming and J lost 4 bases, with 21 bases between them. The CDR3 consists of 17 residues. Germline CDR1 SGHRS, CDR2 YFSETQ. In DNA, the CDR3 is TGCGCCAGCAGCTTAGAGGTGACAGGTTGGGAAGGCACTGAAGCTTTCTTT. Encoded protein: CASSLEVTGWEGTEAFF.

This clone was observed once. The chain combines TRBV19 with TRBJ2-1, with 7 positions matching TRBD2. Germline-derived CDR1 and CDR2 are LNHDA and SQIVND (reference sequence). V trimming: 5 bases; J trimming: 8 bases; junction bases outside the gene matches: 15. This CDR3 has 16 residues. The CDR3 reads CASSSGTKSRSYEQFF. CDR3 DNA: TGTGCCAGTAGTTCTGGGACTAAGTCTCGTTCATATGAGCAGTTCTTC.

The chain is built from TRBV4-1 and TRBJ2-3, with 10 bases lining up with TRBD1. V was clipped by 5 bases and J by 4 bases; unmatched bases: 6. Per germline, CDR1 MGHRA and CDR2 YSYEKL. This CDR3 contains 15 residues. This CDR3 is CASSYGQGDADTQYF. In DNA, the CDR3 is TGCGCCAGCAGCTACGGACAGGGGGACGCAGATACGCAGTATTTT.

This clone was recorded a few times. CDR3: CASSSDGTGWYEQYF. For the CDR3, the DNA is TGTGCCAGCAGCTCGGACGGGACAGGGTGGTACGAGCAGTACTTC. The V gene is TRBV5-4, the J gene TRBJ2-7; TRBD1 agrees at 9 bases. Looked up from germline, CDR1 is SGHNT and CDR2 is YYREEE (reference sequence). The CDR3 covers 15 residues. The V segment lost 3 bases and the J segment 4 bases; nucleotides outside the gene matches: 8.

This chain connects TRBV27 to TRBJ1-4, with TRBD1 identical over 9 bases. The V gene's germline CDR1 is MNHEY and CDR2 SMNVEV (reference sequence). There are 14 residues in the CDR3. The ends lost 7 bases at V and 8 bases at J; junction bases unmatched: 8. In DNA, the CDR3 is TGTGCCAGCACCTCGACAGGGGGTAACGAAAAACTGTTTTTT. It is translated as CASTSTGGNEKLFF.

The CDR3 DNA sequence: TGTGCCAGTAGTTTGATATGGGCGGGATATCGAGATACGCAGTATTTT. The encoded protein is CASSLIWAGYRDTQYF. The gene calls are TRBV19 and TRBJ2-3, with D possibly TRBD2 on 6 matching bases. Germline lookup yields CDR1 LNHDA and CDR2 SQIVND (reference sequence). The CDR3 loop spans 16 amino acids. Trimming pared 5 bases from V and 5 bases from J, leaving 20 bases between.

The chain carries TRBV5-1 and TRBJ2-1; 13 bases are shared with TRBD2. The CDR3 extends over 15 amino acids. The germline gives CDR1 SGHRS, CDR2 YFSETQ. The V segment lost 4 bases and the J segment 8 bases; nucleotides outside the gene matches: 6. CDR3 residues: CASSIGLAGVDEQFF. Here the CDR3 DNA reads TGCGCCAGCAGCATAGGACTAGCGGGAGTCGATGAGCAGTTCTTC. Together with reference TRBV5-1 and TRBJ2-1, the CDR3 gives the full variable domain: KAGVTQTPRYLIKTRGQQVTLSCSPISGHRSVSWYQQTPGQGLQFLFEYFSETQRNKGNFPGRFSGRQFSNSRSEMNVSTLELGDSALYLCASSIGLAGVDEQFFGPGTRLTVL.

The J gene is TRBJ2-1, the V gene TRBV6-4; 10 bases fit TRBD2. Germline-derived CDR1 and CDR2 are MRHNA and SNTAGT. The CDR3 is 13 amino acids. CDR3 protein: CVRRTSGCNEQFF. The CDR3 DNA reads TGTGTCAGGCGGACTAGCGGTTGCAATGAGCAGTTCTTC.

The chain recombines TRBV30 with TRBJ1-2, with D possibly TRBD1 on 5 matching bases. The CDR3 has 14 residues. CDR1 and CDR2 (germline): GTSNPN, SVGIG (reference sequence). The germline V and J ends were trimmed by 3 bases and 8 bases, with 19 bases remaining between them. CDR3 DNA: TGTGCCTGGAGGAGGAGGGGCCTCTCCCGGGGCTACACCTTC. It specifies CAWRRRGLSRGYTF.

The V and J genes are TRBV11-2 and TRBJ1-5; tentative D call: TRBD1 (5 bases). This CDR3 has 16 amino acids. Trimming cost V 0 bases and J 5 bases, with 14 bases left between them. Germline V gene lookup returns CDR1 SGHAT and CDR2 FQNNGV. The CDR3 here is CASSLDRGFRDQPQHF. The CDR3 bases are TGTGCCAGCAGCTTAGATCGGGGGTTTAGGGATCAGCCCCAGCATTTT.

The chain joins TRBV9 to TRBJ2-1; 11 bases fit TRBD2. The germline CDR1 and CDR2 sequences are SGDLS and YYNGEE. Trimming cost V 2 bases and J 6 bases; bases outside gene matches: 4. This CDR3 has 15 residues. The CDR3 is CASSVLAGGSNEQFF. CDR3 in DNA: TGTGCCAGCAGCGTTCTAGCGGGAGGCAGCAATGAGCAGTTCTTC.

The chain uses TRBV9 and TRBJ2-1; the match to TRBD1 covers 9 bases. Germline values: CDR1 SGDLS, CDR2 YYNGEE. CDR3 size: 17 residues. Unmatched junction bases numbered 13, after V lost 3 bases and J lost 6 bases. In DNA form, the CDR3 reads TGTGCCAGCAGCGCCACGGACAGGGGAGAGGGCTCCAATGAGCAGTTCTTC. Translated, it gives CASSATDRGEGSNEQFF.

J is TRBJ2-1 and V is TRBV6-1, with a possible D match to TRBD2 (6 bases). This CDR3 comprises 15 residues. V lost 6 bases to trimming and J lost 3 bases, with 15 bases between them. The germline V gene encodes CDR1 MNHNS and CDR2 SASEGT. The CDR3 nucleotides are TGTGCCAGCAGCCTCCTCCCGGGACTCTACAATGAGCAGTTCTTC. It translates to CASSLLPGLYNEQFF.

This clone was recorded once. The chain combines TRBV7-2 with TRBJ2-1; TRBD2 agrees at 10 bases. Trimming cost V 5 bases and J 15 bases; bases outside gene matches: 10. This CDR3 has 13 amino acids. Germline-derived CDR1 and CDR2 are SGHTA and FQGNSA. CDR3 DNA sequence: TGTGCCAGCAGCCCGGGACTAGCGCTTCCATGGTTCTTC. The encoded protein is CASSPGLALPWFF.

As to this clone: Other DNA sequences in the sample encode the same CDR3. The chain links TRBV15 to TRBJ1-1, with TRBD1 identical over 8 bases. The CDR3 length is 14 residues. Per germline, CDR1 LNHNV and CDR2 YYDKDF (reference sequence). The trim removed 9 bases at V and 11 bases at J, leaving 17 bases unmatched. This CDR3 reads CATSLPGTGGKAFF. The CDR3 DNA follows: TGTGCCACTAGCCTTCCCGGGACAGGTGGTAAGGCTTTCTTT.

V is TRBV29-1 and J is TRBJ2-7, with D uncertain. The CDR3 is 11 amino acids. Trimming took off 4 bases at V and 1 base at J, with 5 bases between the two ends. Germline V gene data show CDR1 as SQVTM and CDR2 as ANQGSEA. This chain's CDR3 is CSVVTSYEQYF. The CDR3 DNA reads TGCAGCGTTGTAACATCCTACGAGCAGTACTTC.

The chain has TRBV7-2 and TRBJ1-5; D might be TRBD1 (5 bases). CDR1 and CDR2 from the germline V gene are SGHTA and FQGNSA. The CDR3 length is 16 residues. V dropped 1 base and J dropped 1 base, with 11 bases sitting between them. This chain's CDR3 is CASSLGGRGSNQPQHF. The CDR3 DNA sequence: TGTGCCAGCAGCTTAGGGGGTAGGGGCAGCAATCAGCCCCAGCATTTT.

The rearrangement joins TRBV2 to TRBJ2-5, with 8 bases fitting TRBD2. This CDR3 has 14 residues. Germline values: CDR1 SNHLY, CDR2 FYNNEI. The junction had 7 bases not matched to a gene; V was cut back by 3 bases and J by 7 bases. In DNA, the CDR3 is TGTGCCAGCAGTGAGTACGGGACTAGGTCGACCCAGTACTTC. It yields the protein CASSEYGTRSTQYF. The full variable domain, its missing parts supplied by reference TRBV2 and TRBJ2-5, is EPEVTQTPSHQVTQMGQEVILRCVPISNHLYFYWYRQILGQKVEFLVSFYNNEISEKSEIFDDQFSVERPDGSNFTLKIRSTKLEDSAMYFCASSEYGTRSTQYFGPGTRLLVL.

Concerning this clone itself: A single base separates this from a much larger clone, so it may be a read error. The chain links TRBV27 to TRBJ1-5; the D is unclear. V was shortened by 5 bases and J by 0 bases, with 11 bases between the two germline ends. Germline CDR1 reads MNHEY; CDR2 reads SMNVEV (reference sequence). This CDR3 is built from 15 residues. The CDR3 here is CASSLQRYSNQPQHF. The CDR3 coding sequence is TGTGCCAGCAGTCTTCAGAGGTATAGCAATCAGCCCCAGCATTTT.

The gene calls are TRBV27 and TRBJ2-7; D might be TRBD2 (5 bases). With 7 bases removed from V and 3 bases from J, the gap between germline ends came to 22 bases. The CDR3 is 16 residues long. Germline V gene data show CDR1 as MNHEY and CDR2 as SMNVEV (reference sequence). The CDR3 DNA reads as TGTGCCAGCACCCCCTCGTCCGGGGAGCGTTTCTACGAGCAGTACTTC. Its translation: CASTPSSGERFYEQYF.

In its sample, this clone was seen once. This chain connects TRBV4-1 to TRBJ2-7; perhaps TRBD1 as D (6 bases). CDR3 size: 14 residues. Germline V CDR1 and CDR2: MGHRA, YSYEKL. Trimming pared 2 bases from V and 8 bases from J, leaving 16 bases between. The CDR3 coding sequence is TGCGCCAGCAGCCAATCAGACAGGCTGCGTAAGCAGTACTTC. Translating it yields CASSQSDRLRKQYF.

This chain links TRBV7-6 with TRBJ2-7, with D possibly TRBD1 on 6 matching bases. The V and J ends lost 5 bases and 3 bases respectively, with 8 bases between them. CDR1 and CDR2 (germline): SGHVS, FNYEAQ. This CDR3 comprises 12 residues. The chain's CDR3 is CASSPRGYEQYF. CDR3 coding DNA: TGTGCCAGCAGCCCCAGGGGCTACGAGCAGTACTTC.

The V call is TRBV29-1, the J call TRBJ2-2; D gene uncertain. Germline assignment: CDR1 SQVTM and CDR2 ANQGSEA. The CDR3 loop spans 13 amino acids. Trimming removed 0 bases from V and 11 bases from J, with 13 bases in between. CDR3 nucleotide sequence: TGCAGCGTTGAAGATACTCTCCGAAGAGAGCTGTTTTTT. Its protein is CSVEDTLRRELFF.

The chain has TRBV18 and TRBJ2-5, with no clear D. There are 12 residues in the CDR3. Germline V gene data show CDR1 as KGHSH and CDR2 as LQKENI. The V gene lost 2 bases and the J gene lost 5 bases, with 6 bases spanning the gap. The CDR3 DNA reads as TGTGCCAGCTCACCAGTTCGGGAGACCCAGTACTTC. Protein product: CASSPVRETQYF. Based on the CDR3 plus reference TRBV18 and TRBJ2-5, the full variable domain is NAGVMQNPRHLVRRRGQEARLRCSPMKGHSHVYWYRQLPEEGLKFMVYLQKENIIDESGMPKERFSAEFPKEGPSILRIQQVVRGDSAAYFCASSPVRETQYFGPGTRLLVL.

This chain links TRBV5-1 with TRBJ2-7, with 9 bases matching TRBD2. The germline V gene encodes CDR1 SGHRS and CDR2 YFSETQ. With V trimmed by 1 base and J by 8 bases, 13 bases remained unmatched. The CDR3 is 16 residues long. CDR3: CASSLRTSGLSSKQYF. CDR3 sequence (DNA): TGCGCCAGCAGCTTGAGAACTAGCGGGTTGTCTAGCAAGCAGTACTTC.